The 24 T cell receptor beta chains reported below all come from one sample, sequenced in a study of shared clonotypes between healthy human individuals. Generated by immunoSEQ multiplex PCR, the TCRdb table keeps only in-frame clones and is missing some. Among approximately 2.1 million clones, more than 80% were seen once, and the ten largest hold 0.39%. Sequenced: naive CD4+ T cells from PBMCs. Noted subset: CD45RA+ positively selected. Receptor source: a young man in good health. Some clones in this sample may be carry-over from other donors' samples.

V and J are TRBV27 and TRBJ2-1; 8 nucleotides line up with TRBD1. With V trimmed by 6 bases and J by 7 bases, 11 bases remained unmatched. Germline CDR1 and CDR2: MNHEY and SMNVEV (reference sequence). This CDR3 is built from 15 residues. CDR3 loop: CASRHDRGVGNEQFF. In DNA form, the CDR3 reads TGTGCCAGCAGGCACGACAGGGGTGTTGGGAATGAGCAGTTCTTC.

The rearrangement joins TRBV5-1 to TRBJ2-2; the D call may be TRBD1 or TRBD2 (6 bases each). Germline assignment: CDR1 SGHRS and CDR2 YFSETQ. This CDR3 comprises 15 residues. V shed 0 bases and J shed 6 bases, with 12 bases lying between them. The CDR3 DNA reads TGCGCCAGCAGCTTGGGTAACAGGGAGGCCGGGGAGCTGTTTTTT. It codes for CASSLGNREAGELFF.

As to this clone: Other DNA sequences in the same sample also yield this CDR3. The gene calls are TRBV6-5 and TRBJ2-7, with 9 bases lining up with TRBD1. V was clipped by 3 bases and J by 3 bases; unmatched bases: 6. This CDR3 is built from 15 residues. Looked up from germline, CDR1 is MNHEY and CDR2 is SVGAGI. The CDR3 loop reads CASSYSGTGFYEQYF. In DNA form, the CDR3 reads TGTGCCAGCAGTTATTCCGGGACAGGGTTCTACGAGCAGTACTTC.

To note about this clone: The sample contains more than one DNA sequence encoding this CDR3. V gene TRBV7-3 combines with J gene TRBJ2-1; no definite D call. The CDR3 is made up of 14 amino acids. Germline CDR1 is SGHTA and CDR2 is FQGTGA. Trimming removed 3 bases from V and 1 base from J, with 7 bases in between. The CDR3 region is CASSLAGSYNEQFF. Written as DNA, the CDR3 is TGTGCCAGCAGCTTGGCAGGTTCCTACAATGAGCAGTTCTTC. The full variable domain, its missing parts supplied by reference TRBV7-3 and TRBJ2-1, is GAGVSQTPSNKVTEKGKYVELRCDPISGHTALYWYRQSLGQGPEFLIYFQGTGAADDSGLPNDRFFAVRPEGSVSTLKIQRTERGDSAVYLCASSLAGSYNEQFFGPGTRLTVL.

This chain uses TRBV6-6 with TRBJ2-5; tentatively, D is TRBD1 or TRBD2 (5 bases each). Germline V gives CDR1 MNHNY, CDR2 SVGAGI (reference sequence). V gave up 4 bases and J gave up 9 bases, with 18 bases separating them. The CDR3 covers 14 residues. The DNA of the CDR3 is TGTGCCAGCAGTTCGGTGGGGGATACGGCGGCCCAGTACTTC. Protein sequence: CASSSVGDTAAQYF.

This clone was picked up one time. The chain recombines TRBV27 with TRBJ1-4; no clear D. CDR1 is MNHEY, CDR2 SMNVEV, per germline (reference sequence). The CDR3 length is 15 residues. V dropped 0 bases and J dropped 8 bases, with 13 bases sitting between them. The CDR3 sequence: CASSLSPRFGEKLFF. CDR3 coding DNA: TGTGCCAGCAGTTTATCTCCCAGATTCGGGGAAAAACTGTTTTTT.

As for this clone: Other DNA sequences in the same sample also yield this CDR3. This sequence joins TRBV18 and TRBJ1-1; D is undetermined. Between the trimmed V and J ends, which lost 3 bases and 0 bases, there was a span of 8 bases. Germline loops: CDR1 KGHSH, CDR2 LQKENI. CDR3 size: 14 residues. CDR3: CASSPQRLNTEAFF. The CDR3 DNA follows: TGTGCCAGCTCACCTCAAAGGTTGAACACTGAAGCTTTCTTT.

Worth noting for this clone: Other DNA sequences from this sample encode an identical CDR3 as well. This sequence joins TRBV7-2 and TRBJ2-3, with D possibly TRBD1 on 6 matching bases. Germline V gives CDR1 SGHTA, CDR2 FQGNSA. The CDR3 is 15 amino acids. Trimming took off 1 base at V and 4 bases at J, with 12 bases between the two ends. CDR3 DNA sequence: TGTGCCAGCAGCTTAGTTTCCAGGGGCGCAGATACGCAGTATTTT. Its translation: CASSLVSRGADTQYF.

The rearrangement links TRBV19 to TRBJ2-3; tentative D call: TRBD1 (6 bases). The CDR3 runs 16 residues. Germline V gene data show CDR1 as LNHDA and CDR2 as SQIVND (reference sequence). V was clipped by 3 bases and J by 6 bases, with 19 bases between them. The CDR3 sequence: CASSIQGPRVGDTQYF. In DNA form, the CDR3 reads TGTGCCAGTAGTATCCAGGGGCCTAGGGTTGGCGATACGCAGTATTTT.

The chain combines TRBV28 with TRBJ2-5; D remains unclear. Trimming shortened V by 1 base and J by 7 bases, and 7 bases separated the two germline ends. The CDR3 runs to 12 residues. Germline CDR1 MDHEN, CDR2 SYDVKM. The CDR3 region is CASSLSSGTQYF. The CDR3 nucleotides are TGTGCCAGCAGTTTATCGTCGGGGACCCAGTACTTC.

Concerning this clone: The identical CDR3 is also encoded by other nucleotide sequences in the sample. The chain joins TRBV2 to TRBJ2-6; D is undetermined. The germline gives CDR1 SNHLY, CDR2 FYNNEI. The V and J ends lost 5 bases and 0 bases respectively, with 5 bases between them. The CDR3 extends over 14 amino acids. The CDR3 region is CASSRGSGANVLTF. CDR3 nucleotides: TGTGCCAGCAGTCGAGGCTCTGGGGCCAACGTCCTGACTTTC.

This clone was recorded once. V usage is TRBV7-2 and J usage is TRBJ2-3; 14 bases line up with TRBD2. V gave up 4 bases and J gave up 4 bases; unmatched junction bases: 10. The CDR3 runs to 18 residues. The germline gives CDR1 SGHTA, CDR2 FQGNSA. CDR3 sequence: CASSYQVTSGRGPDTQYF. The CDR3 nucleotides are TGTGCCAGCAGCTACCAAGTGACTAGCGGGAGGGGCCCAGATACGCAGTATTTT.

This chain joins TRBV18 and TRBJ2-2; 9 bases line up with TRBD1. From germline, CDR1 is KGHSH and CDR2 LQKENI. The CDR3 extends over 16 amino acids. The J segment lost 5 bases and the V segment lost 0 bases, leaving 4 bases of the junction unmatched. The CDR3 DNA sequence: TGTGCCAGCTCACCACCGGGACAGGGCTGGACCGGGGAGCTGTTTTTT. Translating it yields CASSPPGQGWTGELFF. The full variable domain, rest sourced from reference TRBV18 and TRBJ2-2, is NAGVMQNPRHLVRRRGQEARLRCSPMKGHSHVYWYRQLPEEGLKFMVYLQKENIIDESGMPKERFSAEFPKEGPSILRIQQVVRGDSAAYFCASSPPGQGWTGELFFGEGSRLTVL.

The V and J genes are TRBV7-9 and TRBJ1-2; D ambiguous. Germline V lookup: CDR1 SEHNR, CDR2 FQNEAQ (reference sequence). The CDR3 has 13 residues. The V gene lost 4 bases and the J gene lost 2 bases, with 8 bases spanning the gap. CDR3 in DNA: TGTGCCAGCAGCTCCGGAGAAAACTATGGCTACACCTTC. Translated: CASSSGENYGYTF. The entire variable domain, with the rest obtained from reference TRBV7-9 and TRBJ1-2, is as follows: DTGVSQNPRHKITKRGQNVTFRCDPISEHNRLYWYRQTLGQGPEFLTYFQNEAQLEKSRLLSDRFSAERPKGSFSTLEIQRTEQGDSAMYLCASSSGENYGYTFGSGTRLTVV.

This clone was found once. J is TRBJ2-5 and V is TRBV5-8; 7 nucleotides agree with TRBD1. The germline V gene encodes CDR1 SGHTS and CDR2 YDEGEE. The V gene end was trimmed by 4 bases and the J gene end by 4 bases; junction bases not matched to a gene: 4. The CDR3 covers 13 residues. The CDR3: CASSPRDRETQYF. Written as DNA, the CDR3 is TGTGCCAGCAGCCCCCGGGACAGAGAGACCCAGTACTTC.

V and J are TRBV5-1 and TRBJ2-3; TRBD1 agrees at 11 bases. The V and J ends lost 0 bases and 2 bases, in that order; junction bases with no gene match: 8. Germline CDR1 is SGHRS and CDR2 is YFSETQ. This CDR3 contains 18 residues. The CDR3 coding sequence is TGCGCCAGCAGCTTGGAGGGCAGTGGACAGGGGGCCACAGATACGCAGTATTTT. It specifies CASSLEGSGQGATDTQYF.

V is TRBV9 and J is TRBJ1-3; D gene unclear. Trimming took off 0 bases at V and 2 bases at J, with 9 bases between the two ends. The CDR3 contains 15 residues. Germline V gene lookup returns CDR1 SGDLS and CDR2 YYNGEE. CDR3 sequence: CASSVVAEAGNTIYF. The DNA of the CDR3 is TGTGCCAGCAGCGTAGTGGCGGAGGCTGGAAACACCATATATTTT.

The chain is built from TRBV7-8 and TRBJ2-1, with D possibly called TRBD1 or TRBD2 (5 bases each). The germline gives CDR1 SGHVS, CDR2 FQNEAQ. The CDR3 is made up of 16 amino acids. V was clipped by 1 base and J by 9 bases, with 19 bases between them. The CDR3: CASSLGGTPTPTEQFF. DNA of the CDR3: TGTGCCAGCAGCTTAGGGGGGACCCCAACCCCCACTGAGCAGTTCTTC.

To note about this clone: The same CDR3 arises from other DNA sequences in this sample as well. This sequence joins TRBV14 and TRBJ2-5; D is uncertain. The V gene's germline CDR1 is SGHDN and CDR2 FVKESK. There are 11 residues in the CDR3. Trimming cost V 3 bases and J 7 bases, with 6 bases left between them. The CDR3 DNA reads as TGTGCCAGCAGCCAGGGTGGGACCCAGTACTTC. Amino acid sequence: CASSQGGTQYF.

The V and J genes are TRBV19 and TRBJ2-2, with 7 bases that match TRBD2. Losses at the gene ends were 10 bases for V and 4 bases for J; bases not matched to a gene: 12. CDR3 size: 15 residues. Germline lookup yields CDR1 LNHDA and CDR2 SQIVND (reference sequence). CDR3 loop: CATSYLAVRTGELFF. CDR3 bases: TGTGCCACATCGTACCTAGCGGTACGCACCGGGGAGCTGTTTTTT.

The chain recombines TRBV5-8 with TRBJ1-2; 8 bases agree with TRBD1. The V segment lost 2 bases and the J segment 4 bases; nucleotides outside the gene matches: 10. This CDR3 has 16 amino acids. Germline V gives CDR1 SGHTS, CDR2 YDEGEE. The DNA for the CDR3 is TGTGCCAGCAGCTTAGTAACAGGGGGAGCGGGCTATGGCTACACCTTC. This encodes CASSLVTGGAGYGYTF. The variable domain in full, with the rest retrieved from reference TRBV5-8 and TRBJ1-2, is EAGVTQSPTHLIKTRGQQATLRCSPISGHTSVYWYQQALGLGLQFLLWYDEGEERNRGNFPPRFSGRQFPNYSSELNVNALELEDSALYLCASSLVTGGAGYGYTFGSGTRLTVV.

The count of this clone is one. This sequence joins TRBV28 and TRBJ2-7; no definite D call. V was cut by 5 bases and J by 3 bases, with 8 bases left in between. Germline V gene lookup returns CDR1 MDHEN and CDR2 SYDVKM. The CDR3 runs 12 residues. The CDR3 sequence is CASSTWGYEQYF. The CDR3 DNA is TGTGCCAGCAGTACATGGGGCTACGAGCAGTACTTC.

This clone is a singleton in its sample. CDR3 protein: CASSIWTGGVNEQFF. The DNA for the CDR3 is TGTGCCAGTAGTATTTGGACAGGGGGGGTCAATGAGCAGTTCTTC. The V call is TRBV19, the J call TRBJ2-1, with TRBD1 matching over 10 bases. CDR3 length: 15 amino acids. CDR1 and CDR2 (germline): LNHDA, SQIVND (reference sequence). Trimming cost V 3 bases and J 6 bases; bases outside gene matches: 5.

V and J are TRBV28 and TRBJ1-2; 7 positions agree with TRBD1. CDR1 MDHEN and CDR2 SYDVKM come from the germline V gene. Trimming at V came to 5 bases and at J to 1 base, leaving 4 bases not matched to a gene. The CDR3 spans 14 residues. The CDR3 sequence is CASSLQGGNYGYTF. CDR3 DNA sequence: TGTGCCAGCAGTCTCCAGGGGGGTAACTATGGCTACACCTTC.